Below are 22 T cell receptor beta chains sequenced from a single sample in a study of blood T cell repertoires in COVID-19. The assay was immunoSEQ multiplex PCR, and TCRdb's table has in-frame clones only and misses some. The sample lists about 130,000 clones; 77% were seen once. The sample taken for sequencing was peripheral blood. Receptors originate from a man at least 80 years old with acute or convalescent COVID-19.

This sequence joins TRBV2 and TRBJ2-1, with 9 bases lining up with TRBD1. Germline values: CDR1 SNHLY, CDR2 FYNNEI. The CDR3 has 16 amino acids. Germline trimming cut 5 bases from V and 5 bases from J; bases unmatched to any gene: 10. Written as DNA, the CDR3 is TGTGCCAGCAGTCTTACCGGGACAGGGTCGGACAATGAGCAGTTCTTC. Translation: CASSLTGTGSDNEQFF.

This clone has a single count. The chain couples TRBV3-1 (or the pseudogene TRBV3-2) to TRBJ2-7; D may be TRBD1 (5 bases). The CDR3 is 12 residues long. CDR1 is LGHDT and CDR2 is YNNKEL in the germline V gene (reference sequence). Trimming removed 1 base from V and 9 bases from J, with 10 bases in between. The CDR3 here is CASSQGQSRQYF. The CDR3, as DNA: TGTGCCAGCAGCCAAGGACAGTCAAGGCAGTACTTC.

The rearrangement joins TRBV5-1 to TRBJ2-2, with 7 bases fitting TRBD1. The germline V gene encodes CDR1 SGHRS and CDR2 YFSETQ. This CDR3 is built from 15 residues. V dropped 10 bases and J dropped 2; count of bases not matched to a gene: 11. Here the CDR3 reads CAGRTGTANTGELFF. In DNA, the CDR3 is TGCGCCGGACGAACCGGGACAGCTAACACCGGGGAGCTGTTTTTT.

This clone was counted once. This rearrangement joins TRBV27 to TRBJ2-3; 7 bases line up with TRBD1. CDR1 is MNHEY, CDR2 SMNVEV, per germline (reference sequence). The CDR3 sequence is 13 residues long. V was clipped by 3 bases and J by 4 bases; unmatched bases: 1. As DNA, the CDR3 is TGTGCCAGCAGTTTTCAGGGGGCAGATACGCAGTATTTT. Its translation: CASSFQGADTQYF.

The table lists this clone with a few counts. The chain joins TRBV6-1 to TRBJ1-6, with 9 bases that match TRBD1. Germline assignment: CDR1 MNHNS and CDR2 SASEGT. Trimming removed 2 bases from V and 9 bases from J; junction bases left unmatched: 5. The CDR3 is 15 amino acids. This CDR3 reads CASSENTGGGSPLHF. In DNA form, the CDR3 reads TGTGCCAGCAGTGAAAATACAGGGGGCGGTTCACCCCTCCACTTT.

This clone was counted only a few times. This chain uses TRBV3-1 (or the pseudogene TRBV3-2) with TRBJ1-2, with D possibly matching TRBD1 (5 bases). This CDR3 contains 12 residues. The V gene lost 0 bases and the J gene lost 8 bases, with 7 bases spanning the gap. Germline V gives CDR1 LGHDT, CDR2 YNNKEL (reference sequence). The CDR3 reads CASSQDKGGYTF. CDR3 nucleotides: TGTGCCAGCAGCCAAGATAAGGGGGGCTACACCTTC.

The rearrangement joins TRBV27 to TRBJ2-5; 7 positions match TRBD2. Germline CDR1 reads MNHEY; CDR2 reads SMNVEV (reference sequence). J gave up 7 bases and V 3 bases, and 5 bases lay outside the gene matches. The CDR3 is 13 amino acids. This CDR3 reads CASSLETGGTQYF. The DNA for the CDR3 is TGTGCCAGCAGTTTGGAGACGGGGGGGACCCAGTACTTC.

The chain couples TRBV9 to TRBJ2-2; weak D call: TRBD2 (6 bases). The CDR3 extends over 16 amino acids. Trimming left V 0 bases short and J 3 bases short, with 12 bases between. Germline CDR1 reads SGDLS; CDR2 reads YYNGEE. The CDR3 reads CASSVVGGYDTGELFF. In DNA form, the CDR3 reads TGTGCCAGCAGCGTAGTGGGGGGTTATGACACCGGGGAGCTGTTTTTT.

The chain employs TRBV4-3 and TRBJ1-3; 7 bases line up with TRBD1. V was pared by 1 base and J by 7 bases, with 7 bases of the junction left unmatched. This CDR3 region has 15 residues. Germline V CDR1 and CDR2: LGHNA, YSLEER. Written as DNA, the CDR3 is TGCGCCAGCAGCCAAGTCGAGGGGGCGTGGAACACCATATATTTT. The encoded protein is CASSQVEGAWNTIYF.

In nucleotides, the CDR3 is TGCGCCAGCAGCCAAGATACTAGGGGGCGCGTCTATGGCTACACCTTC. Amino acid sequence: CASSQDTRGRVYGYTF. The chain uses TRBV4-3 and TRBJ1-2; 7 positions agree with TRBD1. The germline CDR1 and CDR2 sequences are LGHNA and YSLEER. V lost 0 bases to trimming and J lost 4 bases; unmatched junction nucleotides: 8. The CDR3 length is 16 residues.

V is TRBV23-1 and J is TRBJ1-5; the D is unclear. TRBV23-1 is flagged as an ORF with uncertain function. The CDR3 is 13 residues long. V gave up 8 bases and J gave up 0 bases, with 8 bases separating them. The CDR3 DNA sequence: TGCGCCAGCGCGACAAGTAGCAATCAGCCCCAGCATTTT. It yields the protein CASATSSNQPQHF.

In its sample, this clone was seen a few times. The rearrangement joins TRBV6-5 to TRBJ1-2, with D unresolved. Trimming pared 5 bases from V and 5 bases from J, leaving 15 bases between. Germline V gene lookup returns CDR1 MNHEY and CDR2 SVGAGI. The CDR3 spans 14 residues. The CDR3 reads CASSTSGRRYGYTF. In DNA, the CDR3 is TGTGCCAGCAGTACGAGCGGACGTCGTTATGGCTACACCTTC.

In this sample, this clone turned up a few times. The rearrangement joins TRBV2 to TRBJ2-1, with 7 bases lining up with TRBD1. The CDR3 extends over 15 amino acids. J was trimmed by 7 bases and V by 4 bases; bases with no gene match: 10. Germline V gene sequence: CDR1 SNHLY, CDR2 FYNNEI. The CDR3 DNA reads as TGTGCCAGCAGTGTTTGGGACAGCCCGTCGAATGAGCAGTTCTTC. Its protein is CASSVWDSPSNEQFF. Complete variable domain (other parts from reference TRBV2 and TRBJ2-1): EPEVTQTPSHQVTQMGQEVILRCVPISNHLYFYWYRQILGQKVEFLVSFYNNEISEKSEIFDDQFSVERPDGSNFTLKIRSTKLEDSAMYFCASSVWDSPSNEQFFGPGTRLTVL.

This clone was found once. This sequence joins TRBV4-3 and TRBJ2-3; perhaps TRBD2 as D (5 bases). CDR3 length: 15 amino acids. Germline CDR1 LGHNA, CDR2 YSLEER. Trimming removed 1 base at V and 8 bases at J, with 16 bases between. The CDR3 loop is CASSQGPSGVGTQYF. The CDR3 nucleotides read TGCGCCAGCAGCCAAGGTCCAAGCGGTGTGGGTACGCAGTATTTT.

The chain recombines TRBV3-1 (or the pseudogene TRBV3-2) with TRBJ2-7, with 7 positions matching TRBD1. This CDR3 is 13 amino acids long. The junction had 4 bases not matched to a gene; V was cut back by 6 bases and J by 2 bases. Germline assignment: CDR1 LGHDT and CDR2 YNNKEL (reference sequence). CDR3 nucleotide sequence: TGTGCCAGCAGTCGGACAGGTCCCTACGAGCAGTACTTC. Translated: CASSRTGPYEQYF.

The V gene is TRBV2, the J gene TRBJ2-2, with a tentative D call TRBD1 (5 bases). Germline V gene data show CDR1 as SNHLY and CDR2 as FYNNEI. The CDR3 runs 13 residues. Trimming removed 3 bases at V and 6 bases at J, with 8 bases between. CDR3 in DNA: TGTGCCAGCAGTGAGTCAGGGCCCGGGGAGCTGTTTTTT. It encodes CASSESGPGELFF.

The CDR3 DNA sequence: TGTGCCAGTAGTATAGCAGGAAGAGGGTTCACTGAAGCTTTCTTT. Its translation is CASSIAGRGFTEAFF. The gene calls are TRBV19 and TRBJ1-1; D gene uncertain. V was trimmed by 1 base and J by 4 bases, leaving 13 bases between them. Per germline, CDR1 LNHDA and CDR2 SQIVND (reference sequence). The CDR3 runs to 15 residues.

The chain combines TRBV4-2 with TRBJ2-7, with TRBD1 matching 9 bases. The V gene's germline CDR1 is LGHNA and CDR2 YNFKEQ. With V trimmed by 0 bases and J by 3 bases, 6 bases remained unmatched. The length of the CDR3 is 16 residues. CDR3 protein: CASSQDGDRVFYEQYF. The CDR3 nucleotides read TGTGCCAGCAGCCAAGATGGGGACAGGGTCTTCTACGAGCAGTACTTC.

The chain combines TRBV25-1 with TRBJ2-7, with TRBD2 as a possible D gene (6 bases). V lost 6 bases and J 3 bases, leaving 12 bases between the germline ends. Germline CDR1 and CDR2: MGHDK and SYGVNS. The CDR3 is made up of 13 amino acids. The CDR3 reads CASRRGSGYEQYF. The CDR3 bases are TGTGCCAGCAGGCGGGGCTCAGGCTACGAGCAGTACTTC.

The chain couples TRBV4-1 to TRBJ2-1; 7 bases fit TRBD1. Trimming removed 1 base from V and 8 bases from J; junction bases left unmatched: 23. Germline-derived CDR1 and CDR2 are MGHRA and YSYEKL. The CDR3 runs 20 residues. CDR3 amino acids: CASSQVFRLDRVGRSDEQFF. CDR3 nucleotide sequence: TGCGCCAGCAGCCAAGTATTTCGCCTCGACAGGGTCGGTAGGAGCGATGAGCAGTTCTTC.

The chain has TRBV10-3 and TRBJ1-2; 8 bases align to TRBD1. J gave up 5 bases and V 2 bases, and 7 bases lay outside the gene matches. The CDR3 covers 15 residues. Per germline, CDR1 ENHRY and CDR2 SYGVKD. CDR3 loop: CAISETGQDRYGYTF. Here the CDR3 DNA reads TGTGCCATCAGTGAGACGGGACAGGACAGGTATGGCTACACCTTC.

The chain joins TRBV28 to TRBJ2-7, with D tentatively TRBD1 (6 bases). CDR3 length: 12 amino acids. Germline V lookup: CDR1 MDHEN, CDR2 SYDVKM. Trimming shortened V by 6 bases and J by 6 bases, and 12 bases separated the two germline ends. CDR3 sequence reads: CASSWLGGEQYF. The CDR3 nucleotides read TGTGCCAGCAGCTGGTTAGGGGGCGAGCAGTACTTC. The variable domain in full, completed from reference TRBV28 and TRBJ2-7, reads DVKVTQSSRYLVKRTGEKVFLECVQDMDHENMFWYRQDPGLGLRLIYFSYDVKMKEKGDIPEGYSVSREKKERFSLILESASTNQTSMYLCASSWLGGEQYFGPGTRLTVT.